This entry lists 18 T cell receptor beta chains sequenced from one sample in a study of blood T cell repertoires in COVID-19. Sequenced by immunoSEQ multiplex PCR; TCRdb stores in-frame clones only, minus some. This table has 70,000 to 80,000 clones, around nine tenths appearing once. The specimen sequenced was peripheral blood. All receptors derive from a woman aged 55-70 years with acute or convalescent COVID-19.

J is TRBJ2-2 and V is TRBV4-1; 7 bases agree with TRBD2. Germline V gives CDR1 MGHRA, CDR2 YSYEKL. The CDR3 runs to 15 residues. J was trimmed by 7 bases and V by 0 bases; bases with no gene match: 5. The CDR3 region has the DNA TGCGCCAGCAGCCAAGATCGGGGGGTCGGCGGGGAGCTGTTTTTT. Residues: CASSQDRGVGGELFF.

The chain carries TRBV28 and TRBJ2-1; TRBD1 aligns across 7 bases. The CDR3 is 14 residues long. Per germline, CDR1 MDHEN and CDR2 SYDVKM. The J segment lost 4 bases and the V segment lost 3 bases, leaving 3 bases of the junction unmatched. The CDR3 loop reads CASSFRGQYNEQFF. The CDR3 nucleotides are TGTGCCAGCAGTTTTAGGGGACAGTACAATGAGCAGTTCTTC.

The chain has TRBV2 and TRBJ2-3; TRBD1 might be the D (5 bases). Germline V gene data show CDR1 as SNHLY and CDR2 as FYNNEI. V was shortened by 3 bases and J by 0 bases, with 10 bases between the two germline ends. The length of the CDR3 is 15 residues. The CDR3 DNA reads as TGTGCCAGCAGTGATGATCAGGGTAGCACAGATACGCAGTATTTT. Amino acids: CASSDDQGSTDTQYF.

V and J are TRBV6-5 and TRBJ2-3; possibly TRBD1 or TRBD2 for D (5 bases each). The CDR3 is made up of 14 amino acids. Trimming took 4 bases from V and 2 from J, leaving 10 bases between them. From germline, CDR1 is MNHEY and CDR2 SVGAGI. CDR3 in DNA: TGTGCCAGCAGTTCCTCGGGGCTCACAGATACGCAGTATTTT. Residues: CASSSSGLTDTQYF.

This chain links TRBV4-2 with TRBJ1-2, with unresolved D. The CDR3 has 15 amino acids. V was cut by 0 bases and J by 4 bases, with 12 bases left in between. In germline, CDR1 is LGHNA, CDR2 YNFKEQ. The CDR3 loop is CASSQETRQPYGYTF. The CDR3 DNA is TGTGCCAGCAGCCAAGAGACTAGGCAGCCCTATGGCTACACCTTC.

This chain's CDR3 is CACGGGGYTF. The CDR3 region has the DNA TGTGCCTGCGGGGGAGGCGGCTACACCTTC. V and J are TRBV30 and TRBJ1-2, with D possibly being TRBD1 (5 bases). From germline, CDR1 is GTSNPN and CDR2 SVGIG (reference sequence). V was trimmed by 6 bases and J by 8 bases, leaving 10 bases between them. The CDR3 is 10 amino acids.

As concerns this clone: Other nucleotide sequences in the sample specify the same CDR3. This chain uses TRBV19 with TRBJ2-7; 9 nucleotides match TRBD1. Losses at the gene ends were 8 bases for V and 2 bases for J; bases not matched to a gene: 7. The CDR3 has 14 residues. Per germline, CDR1 LNHDA and CDR2 SQIVND (reference sequence). Written as DNA, the CDR3 is TGTGCCAGTTCGCCGGGACAGGGACCCTACGAGCAGTACTTC. This gives the protein CASSPGQGPYEQYF.

V usage is TRBV29-1 and J usage is TRBJ2-3; 8 bases map to TRBD2. There are 15 residues in the CDR3. The J segment lost 2 bases and the V segment lost 6 bases, leaving 10 bases of the junction unmatched. Germline V gene lookup returns CDR1 SQVTM and CDR2 ANQGSEA. CDR3 bases: TGCAGCGTGTACCCGACGGGGGGGCCCACAGATACGCAGTATTTT. Amino acid sequence: CSVYPTGGPTDTQYF.

This chain joins TRBV4-1 and TRBJ1-5; 7 bases are shared with TRBD1. V was clipped by 2 bases and J by 5 bases; unmatched bases: 6. The length of the CDR3 is 15 residues. Germline CDR1 MGHRA, CDR2 YSYEKL. The CDR3 DNA follows: TGCGCCAGCAGCCAACTCGCTCAGGGGGATCAGCCCCAGCATTTT. Protein sequence: CASSQLAQGDQPQHF.

The chain employs TRBV2 and TRBJ1-5, with D possibly matching TRBD1 (5 bases). The CDR3 contains 14 residues. Trimming cost V 7 bases and J 6 bases, with 16 bases left between them. Per germline, CDR1 SNHLY and CDR2 FYNNEI. As DNA, the CDR3 is TGTGCCAGCAACACCAAGGGAGGGGCTCAGCCCCAGCATTTT. Translated, it gives CASNTKGGAQPQHF.

The V call is TRBV18, the J call TRBJ2-7; 8 nucleotides match TRBD1. V shed 4 bases and J 6 bases; nucleotides not matched to a gene: 8. CDR3 size: 14 residues. Per the germline V gene, CDR1 is KGHSH and CDR2 is LQKENI. The CDR3: CASSLGQGAGEQYF. The DNA of the CDR3 is TGTGCCAGCTCACTAGGCCAGGGGGCAGGCGAGCAGTACTTC.

This clone was seen only once. The chain links TRBV6-5 to TRBJ1-1; possibly TRBD1 for D (5 bases). CDR1 and CDR2 from the germline V gene are MNHEY and SVGAGI. V lost 6 bases and J 11 bases, leaving 13 bases between the germline ends. The CDR3 length is 11 residues. CDR3 nucleotide sequence: TGTGCCAGCAGGCGGGAGGGGTGGGCTTTCTTT. Translating gives CASRREGWAFF.

V is TRBV3-1 (or the pseudogene TRBV3-2) and J is TRBJ2-5; the match to TRBD2 covers 10 bases. With V trimmed by 5 bases and J by 2 bases, 5 bases remained unmatched. There are 15 residues in the CDR3. The germline V gene has CDR1 LGHDT and CDR2 YNNKEL (reference sequence). The CDR3 DNA sequence: TGTGCCAGCAGCTTTCTAGCGGGGGCGCAAGAGACCCAGTACTTC. Translation: CASSFLAGAQETQYF.

V gene TRBV10-2 combines with J gene TRBJ1-5; D call uncertain. The CDR3 runs to 13 residues. Looked up from germline, CDR1 is WSHSY and CDR2 is SAAADI. V shed 8 bases and J shed 3 bases, with 11 bases lying between them. CDR3 loop: CASRPGNNQPQHF. CDR3 bases: TGCGCCAGCCGTCCGGGGAACAATCAGCCCCAGCATTTT.

The chain combines TRBV15 with TRBJ1-2; 9 nucleotides line up with TRBD1. The CDR3 loop spans 17 amino acids. Germline CDR1 is LNHNV and CDR2 is YYDKDF (reference sequence). V trimming: 1 base; J trimming: 0 bases; junction bases outside the gene matches: 6. CDR3 sequence reads: CATSRAGRTGANYGYTF. CDR3 DNA: TGTGCCACCAGCAGAGCGGGGAGGACAGGGGCTAACTATGGCTACACCTTC. Together with reference TRBV15 and TRBJ1-2, the CDR3 gives the full variable domain: DAMVIQNPRYQVTQFGKPVTLSCSQTLNHNVMYWYQQKSSQAPKLLFHYYDKDFNNEADTPDNFQSRRPNTSFCFLDIRSPGLGDTAMYLCATSRAGRTGANYGYTFGSGTRLTVV.

The chain employs TRBV19 and TRBJ1-1; TRBD1 agrees at 7 bases. With 10 bases clipped from V and 4 bases from J, the junction kept 18 bases outside the gene matches. The V gene's germline CDR1 is LNHDA and CDR2 SQIVND (reference sequence). This CDR3 comprises 16 residues. CDR3 loop: CATHEPSRQGGTEAFF. As DNA, the CDR3 is TGTGCCACTCATGAGCCTTCCAGACAGGGTGGCACTGAAGCTTTCTTT. Using reference TRBV19 and TRBJ1-1 for the parts outside the CDR3, the full variable domain is DGGITQSPKYLFRKEGQNVTLSCEQNLNHDAMYWYRQDPGQGLRLIYYSQIVNDFQKGDIAEGYSVSREKKESFPLTVTSAQKNPTAFYLCATHEPSRQGGTEAFFGQGTRLTVV.

This chain connects TRBV6-5 to TRBJ1-1; a possible D gene is TRBD1 (5 bases). Trimming removed 2 bases from V and 13 bases from J, with 11 bases in between. Germline values: CDR1 MNHEY, CDR2 SVGAGI. CDR3 length: 11 amino acids. The CDR3 loop is CASSYGRGVFF. CDR3 in DNA: TGTGCCAGCAGTTACGGTCGGGGGGTTTTCTTT.

The rearrangement links TRBV3-1 (or the pseudogene TRBV3-2) to TRBJ1-2, with unresolved D. This CDR3 comprises 16 residues. V was clipped by 0 bases and J by 1 base, with 12 bases between them. CDR1 LGHDT and CDR2 YNNKEL come from the germline V gene (reference sequence). DNA of the CDR3: TGTGCCAGCAGCCAAGAGCTGAGGACTAATAACTATGGCTACACCTTC. Residues: CASSQELRTNNYGYTF.